Each of the 29 T cell receptor gamma chains below was sequenced from the same sample in a study of gamma delta lymphoproliferative disorders and STAT genes. TCRdb applied CATT to the multiplex PCR reads for clone calling. The repertoire holds approximately 540 gamma-chain clones, with under 40% as singletons. The receptor sequences were amplified from genomic DNA of peripheral blood mononuclear cells. Sequencing was carried out using blood. All receptors derive from a human donor with hepatosplenic T-cell lymphoma.

As to this clone: The DNA is omitted, as the CDR3 cannot be located on it reliably, and the CDR3 follows TCRdb's listing. V gene assignment gives TRGV11, but the J gene was left uncalled. TRGV11 is an ORF; its function is uncertain. The CDR3 spans 15 residues, counting both ends. The CDR3 here is CTTVPAGCLPCKKLF.

There are a few counts of this clone. TCRdb attributes to this sequence the protein of a much larger clone, which differs from the DNA translation at residue 7; a read error is likely, and the protein displayed is translated from the DNA. This sequence joins TRGV8 and TRGJ1 or TRGJ2. In the absence of a J gene in TCRdb, the DNA was matched to germline to assign it here. The ends lost 4 bases at V and 2 bases at J; junction bases unmatched: 8. The germline V gene has CDR1 VENAVY and CDR2 YDSYNSRV. There are 14 residues in the CDR3. In nucleotides, the CDR3 is TGTGCCACCTGGGACAGGGGGGATTATTATAAGAAACTCTTT. The encoded protein is CATWDRGDYYKKLF.

As concerns this clone: The DNA is left out, because the CDR3 cannot be placed on it with certainty; the CDR3 is given as TCRdb lists it. The V gene corresponds to TRGV8; no J gene was called. Germline V gives CDR1 VENAVY, CDR2 YDSYNSRV. Both ends counted, the CDR3 spans 20 residues. CDR3: CATWDRPEIIRNSLAVEQHF.

The table lists this clone with a few counts. TCRdb attributes to this sequence the protein of a much larger clone, which differs from the DNA translation at residue 5; a read error is likely, and the protein displayed is translated from the DNA. This chain uses TRGV2 with TRGJ1 or TRGJ2. No J gene was available from TCRdb, and it was assigned here by a germline match of the DNA. Germline lookup yields CDR1 EGSNGY and CDR2 YDSYNSKV. The CDR3 covers 11 residues. V dropped 5 bases and J dropped 7; count of bases not matched to a gene: 5. CDR3 loop: CATWGGYKKLF. Written as DNA, the CDR3 is TGTGCCACCTGGGGCGGCTATAAGAAACTCTTT.

The V call is TRGV8, the J call TRGJP1. The J gene was missing in TCRdb and was found by matching the end of the DNA to germline. Trimming at V came to 1 base and at J to 1 base, leaving 6 bases not matched to a gene. In germline, CDR1 is VENAVY, CDR2 YDSYNSRV. The CDR3 has 16 residues. Here the CDR3 reads CATWDRGGTTGWFKIF. CDR3 bases: TGTGCCACCTGGGATAGAGGGGGTACCACTGGTTGGTTCAAGATATTT.

Regarding this clone: It is unclear where the CDR3 begins or ends on the DNA, so no DNA is shown, and the CDR3 is as TCRdb lists it. The J segment was not called; the V segment is TRGV8. The CDR3 extends over 19 residues, inclusive of both ends. Germline V lookup: CDR1 VENAVY, CDR2 YDSYNSRV. The CDR3 loop is CATWDSSYLRNSLAVEQHF.

Points on this clone: The limits of the CDR3 on the DNA are not certain, so only TCRdb's listed CDR3 is given. V gene assignment gives TRGV4, but the J gene was left uncalled. Germline V gives CDR1 EGSTGY, CDR2 YDSYTSSV. The CDR3 is 19 residues long, counting both termini. The CDR3 reads CATWDARIIRNSLAVEQHF.

J is TRGJ1 or TRGJ2 and V is TRGV11. The J gene, missing from TCRdb, was assigned here through DNA to germline matching. TRGV11 has ORF status, its function being uncertain. The J segment lost 2 bases and the V segment lost 4 bases, leaving 5 bases of the junction unmatched. The CDR3 has 14 residues. The CDR3 protein is CACWIRSHYYKKLF. The CDR3 bases are TGTGCCTGCTGGATTAGATCCCATTATTATAAGAAACTCTTT.

Comments on this clone: The limits of the CDR3 on the DNA are not certain, so only TCRdb's listed CDR3 is given. For the V gene the call is TRGV8; the J gene has no call. Germline values: CDR1 VENAVY, CDR2 YDSYNSRV. The CDR3 is 17 amino acids long, termini counted. CDR3 region: CATWDVGRNSLAVEQHF.

There are a few counts of this clone. The protein given by TCRdb reflects a much larger clone and differs at residue 4 from this DNA's translation, likely from a read error; the protein shown is the DNA's translation. The chain recombines TRGV9 with TRGJP1. Since TCRdb gives no J gene, matching the DNA to germline was used here to assign it. Germline loops: CDR1 GITISATS, CDR2 ISYDGTV (reference sequence). The CDR3 extends over 14 amino acids. The CDR3 region is CALREEFTGWFKIF. The DNA for the CDR3 is TGTGCCTTGCGGGAGGAGTTCACTGGTTGGTTCAAGATATTT.

This clone was seen repeatedly, ten times or more. Since a much larger clone is just one base distant, this may be a read error. This chain joins TRGV2 and TRGJP2. The J gene was missing in TCRdb and was found by matching the end of the DNA to germline. The CDR3 length is 22 residues. The germline gives CDR1 EGSNGY, CDR2 YDSYNSKV. This chain's CDR3 is CANWSVRLLLLAEYSSDWIKTF. In DNA, the CDR3 is TGTGCCAACTGGTCCGTCCGTTTGCTACTTTTGGCGGAATATAGTAGTGATTGGATCAAGACGTTT.

As concerns this clone: One junction end disagrees with the germline gene, perhaps due to a read error. The V call is TRGV10, the J call TRGJP1. Since TCRdb gives no J gene, matching the DNA to germline was used here to assign it. TRGV10 is sorted into the ORF group, with uncertain function. The CDR3 has 13 residues. CDR3 sequence (DNA): TGCGCGGGAAGTTCCGAAGAAAGTTGGTTCAAGATATTT. Translation gives CAGSSEESWFKIF.

This clone was observed a few times. A read error likely explains this, since a far larger clone differs by one base. The DNA is omitted, as the CDR3 cannot be located on it reliably, and the CDR3 follows TCRdb's listing. TRGV11 is the V gene, and the J gene was not called. TRGV11 is designated an ORF whose function remains uncertain. The CDR3 has 16 amino acids, counting both end residues. This chain's CDR3 is CTTVPAGLDTGWFKIF.

This clone was detected only a few times. The translation of this DNA and the TCRdb protein of a much larger clone differ at residue 6, probably owing to a read error; the protein shown here is translated from the DNA. J is TRGJ1 or TRGJ2 and V is TRGV4. Germline matching of the DNA provided the J gene here, since TCRdb leaves it blank. J lost 11 bases, V lost 5 bases, and 6 bases had no gene match. CDR1 is EGSTGY, CDR2 YDSYTSSV, per germline. This CDR3 spans 10 amino acids. CDR3 sequence (DNA): TGTGCCACCTGGGGTCAGCAGAAACTCTTT. Its translation: CATWGQQKLF.

This clone counts as large. No DNA is shown, since the ends of the CDR3 on it are uncertain; the CDR3 is the one TCRdb lists. Other DNA sequences in this sample translate to the same CDR3. Called V gene: TRGV11; the J gene was not called. TRGV11 is designated an ORF whose function remains uncertain. The CDR3 spans 16 residues, counting both ends. This CDR3 is CTTVPAGLDRRWFKIF.

Concerning this clone: With a far larger clone one base away, a read error is the likely cause. The DNA is left out, because the CDR3 cannot be placed on it with certainty; the CDR3 is given as TCRdb lists it. V gene assignment gives TRGV11, but the J gene was left uncalled. TRGV11 is known as an ORF, though its function is uncertain. A total of 21 residues make up the CDR3, ends included. CDR3 protein: CTTVPAGLGTMLVWGDWIKTF.

This clone appeared once. The V and J genes are TRGV4 and TRGJP1. TCRdb is silent on the J gene; assignment here came from matching the DNA to germline. V shed 3 bases, J shed 1 base, and the junction held 14 bases outside the gene matches. Per germline, CDR1 EGSTGY and CDR2 YDSYTSSV. The length of the CDR3 is 18 residues. CDR3 sequence: CATWDLEGGGTTGWFKIF. Written as DNA, the CDR3 is TGTGCCACCTGGGATTTGGAGGGAGGGGGTACCACTGGTTGGTTCAAGATATTT.

This clone was recorded at least ten times. A much larger clone is a single base away; this may be a read error. A V gene of TRGV4 was called, but no J gene was assigned. Germline assignment: CDR1 EGSTGY and CDR2 YDSYTSSV. This CDR3 spans 9 amino acids. CDR3 bases: TGTGCCACCGAGAGGAGGGGACTCTTT. The encoded protein is CATERRGLF.

Concerning this clone itself: A read error is likely here: a far larger clone is one base away. The same CDR3 also results from other DNA sequences found in this sample. The chain uses TRGV2 and TRGJP2. TCRdb offers no J gene call, so here the DNA was matched to germline to obtain one. This CDR3 region has 22 residues. CDR1 EGSNGY and CDR2 YDSYNSKV come from the germline V gene. Here the CDR3 DNA reads TGTGCAACCTGGTCCGTCCGTTTGCTACTTTTGGCGGAATATAGTAGTGATTGGATCAAGACGTTT. Its translation: CATWSVRLLLLAEYSSDWIKTF.

V gene TRGV2 combines with J gene TRGJ1 or TRGJ2. TCRdb offers no J gene call, so here the DNA was matched to germline to obtain one. Germline trimming cut 1 base from V and 1 base from J; bases unmatched to any gene: 7. The CDR3 is made up of 15 amino acids. Germline CDR1 reads EGSNGY; CDR2 reads YDSYNSKV. The CDR3 loop is CATWDGRVNYYKKLF. DNA of the CDR3: TGTGCCACCTGGGACGGCCGAGTTAATTATTATAAGAAACTCTTT.

Comment on this clone: This likely traces to a read error, being one base from a far larger clone. The DNA is left out, because the CDR3 cannot be placed on it with certainty; the CDR3 is given as TCRdb lists it. The J gene went uncalled, whereas the V gene is TRGV11. TRGV11 is an ORF, and what it does is uncertain. The CDR3 adds up to 16 amino acids, both ends counted. CDR3 protein: CTTVPAGLDTGWFKIF.

Concerning this clone itself: It differs at one base from a far larger clone, so likely a read error. The same CDR3 also results from other DNA sequences found in this sample. With the J gene uncalled, the V gene is TRGV3. The CDR3 loop spans 14 amino acids. The germline CDR1 and CDR2 sequences are VTNTFY and YDVSTARD (reference sequence). The CDR3 sequence: CATWDRPSNYKKLF. The DNA for the CDR3 is TGTGCCACCTGGGACAGGCCATCAAATTATAAGAAACTATTT.

As for this clone: TCRdb has a much larger clone's protein, which differs at residue 7 from the translation of this DNA, likely because of a read error; what is shown is the protein translated from the DNA. V and J are TRGV2 and TRGJ1 or TRGJ2. The J gene, not given by TCRdb, was assigned here from a germline match of the nucleotide sequence. This CDR3 has 11 residues. Germline loops: CDR1 EGSNGY, CDR2 YDSYNSKV. Unmatched junction bases numbered 2, after V lost 0 bases and J lost 9 bases. CDR3 in DNA: TGTGCCACCTGGGACGGGATTAAGAAACTCTTT. It yields the protein CATWDGIKKLF.

Regarding this clone: A far larger clone lies a single base away; this is likely a read error. It is unclear where the CDR3 begins or ends on the DNA, so no DNA is shown, and the CDR3 is as TCRdb lists it. The sample contains more than one DNA sequence encoding this CDR3. A V gene of TRGV11 was called, but no J gene was assigned. TRGV11 is an ORF; its function is uncertain. The CDR3 spans 21 residues, counting both ends. The CDR3 loop is CTTVPAGLGTMLVWGDWIKTF.

This clone was seen many times. This likely stems from a read error, as it lies one base from a far larger clone. In the same sample, other DNA sequences code for this CDR3. The J gene is TRGJ1 or TRGJ2, the V gene TRGV8. The J gene was not available in TCRdb and was assigned here by matching the DNA to germline segments. CDR3 length: 13 residues. Trimming removed 1 base from V and 3 bases from J; junction bases left unmatched: 3. In germline, CDR1 is VENAVY, CDR2 YDSYNSRV. Here the CDR3 DNA reads TGTGCCACCTGGGATAGTTCTTATTATAAGAAACTCTTT. It translates to CATWDSSYYKKLF.

For this clone: A far larger clone lies a single base away; this is likely a read error. Different DNA sequences within this sample yield the same CDR3. This sequence joins TRGV10 and TRGJ1 or TRGJ2. No J segment appears in TCRdb, so it was assigned here by matching the sequence to germline. TRGV10 is sorted into the ORF group, with uncertain function. The CDR3 length is 15 residues. CDR3 in amino acids: CAAWASIHLYYKKLF. The CDR3 DNA is TGTGCCGCGTGGGCTTCCATCCACCTTTATTATAAGAAACTCTTT.

The chain joins TRGV3 to TRGJ1 or TRGJ2. Matching the DNA to germline supplied the J gene, which TCRdb does not give. CDR1 VTNTFY and CDR2 YDVSTARD come from the germline V gene (reference sequence). This CDR3 spans 10 amino acids. Trimming cost V 12 bases and J 9 bases; bases outside gene matches: 11. The CDR3 nucleotides read TGTGCCGCCGACAAGCTTAAGAAACTCTTT. Translated: CAADKLKKLF.

This clone came up a few times. This DNA translates differently at residues 8 and 9 from the TCRdb protein, which is that of a much larger clone; a read error is likely, and the protein shown is the DNA's own translation. The chain has TRGV2 and TRGJ1 or TRGJ2. TCRdb carries no J gene annotation; the J gene was assigned here by matching the DNA with germline. Germline values: CDR1 EGSNGY, CDR2 YDSYNSKV. The CDR3 runs to 14 residues. The V segment lost 0 bases and the J segment 4 bases; nucleotides outside the gene matches: 6. The CDR3 loop reads CATWDGPSYYKKLF. DNA for the CDR3: TGTGCCACCTGGGACGGGCCGTCGTATTATAAGAAACTCTTT.

TRGV8 is the V gene, and the J gene was not called. Germline assignment: CDR1 VENAVY and CDR2 YDSYNSRV. The length of the CDR3 is 13 residues. DNA of the CDR3: TGTGCCACCTGGGATAGTTCGTATGAGGAGGAACTATTT. Translated: CATWDSSYEEELF.